This entry lists 14 T cell receptor beta chains sequenced from one sample in a study of shared clonotypes between healthy human individuals. Sequencing used immunoSEQ multiplex PCR; TCRdb keeps in-frame clones, though not all of them. Of 1,500,000 or so clones in the sample, less than 99% were seen once. The sample consisted of naive CD4+ T cells sorted from blood. Subset in this sample: CD45RA+ positively selected. The origin of the receptors is a man aged 25-45 years in good health.

V and J are TRBV11-2 and TRBJ2-5, with D uncertain. Germline V gives CDR1 SGHAT, CDR2 FQNNGV. This CDR3 contains 12 residues. V lost 5 bases and J lost 0, with 4 bases in between. CDR3 loop: CASSPYQETQYF. The CDR3 nucleotides read TGTGCCAGCAGCCCGTACCAAGAGACCCAGTACTTC.

The chain combines TRBV4-1 with TRBJ2-7, with TRBD2 identical over 9 bases. V lost 4 bases and J lost 7; bases outside the gene matches: 17. This CDR3 is 17 amino acids long. The germline gives CDR1 MGHRA, CDR2 YSYEKL. The CDR3: CASSPGRNSGGPTEQYF. DNA for the CDR3: TGCGCCAGCAGCCCGGGACGGAATAGCGGGGGACCTACAGAGCAGTACTTC.

The V call is TRBV12-2, the J call TRBJ2-1; TRBD2 was called by the table and not checked on the DNA. TRBV12-2 is annotated as a pseudogene. CDR3 length equals 16 residues. CDR3 amino acids: CASRPPAGPSYNEQFF. CDR3 bases: TGTGCAAGTCGCCCACCCGCGGGTCCCTCCTACAATGAGCAGTTCTTC.

The V and J genes are TRBV12-5 and TRBJ2-5; D tentatively reads TRBD1 or TRBD2 (5 bases each). This CDR3 region has 16 residues. V lost 0 bases to trimming and J lost 9 bases, with 20 bases between them. The V gene's germline CDR1 is LGHNT and CDR2 FRNRAP. CDR3 sequence: CASGLVLGTLPAAQYF. The CDR3 DNA sequence: TGTGCTAGTGGTTTGGTATTGGGGACCCTCCCAGCGGCCCAGTACTTC.

The gene calls are TRBV29-1 and TRBJ2-2; 10 bases map to TRBD2. The ends lost 4 bases at V and 4 bases at J; junction bases unmatched: 6. Looked up from germline, CDR1 is SQVTM and CDR2 is ANQGSEA. The CDR3 runs to 15 residues. CDR3 nucleotide sequence: TGCAGCGTTGCCCCATGGACTAGCGGCACCGGGGAGCTGTTTTTT. It yields the protein CSVAPWTSGTGELFF.

V is TRBV29-1 and J is TRBJ1-2; 10 bases align to TRBD1. Germline-derived CDR1 and CDR2 are SQVTM and ANQGSEA. The V and J ends lost 7 bases and 5 bases, in that order; junction bases with no gene match: 16. The CDR3 runs 16 residues. The CDR3 is CSALYDRGRLGYGYTF. In nucleotides, the CDR3 is TGCAGCGCTCTGTATGACAGGGGGCGATTAGGATATGGCTACACCTTC.

Worth noting for this clone: This sample includes further DNA sequences coding for the same CDR3. The chain uses TRBV7-8 and TRBJ2-7; D is unresolved. The CDR3 covers 12 residues. Between the trimmed V and J ends, which lost 1 base and 4 bases, there was a span of 5 bases. Germline V lookup: CDR1 SGHVS, CDR2 FQNEAQ. CDR3 coding DNA: TGTGCCAGCAGCTTAGGAGTATACGAGCAGTACTTC. Translation: CASSLGVYEQYF.

V usage is TRBV29-1 and J usage is TRBJ1-4; D remains ambiguous. V lost 7 bases and J lost 0, with 9 bases in between. The CDR3 loop spans 13 amino acids. Germline V lookup: CDR1 SQVTM, CDR2 ANQGSEA. The CDR3 reads CSALPTTNEKLFF. The DNA for the CDR3 is TGCAGCGCCCTACCTACAACTAATGAAAAACTGTTTTTT.

The V call is TRBV6-1, the J call TRBJ1-1; a weak D match, TRBD1 (6 bases). This CDR3 spans 15 amino acids. Trimming removed 4 bases from V and 4 bases from J, with 16 bases in between. The germline gives CDR1 MNHNS, CDR2 SASEGT. The CDR3 sequence: CASSGTGRGITEAFF. For the CDR3, the DNA is TGTGCCAGCAGTGGCACAGGGCGGGGGATCACTGAAGCTTTCTTT.

The chain uses TRBV7-9 and TRBJ2-2; TRBD2 might be the D (7 bases). The CDR3 has 16 residues. Germline loops: CDR1 SEHNR, CDR2 FQNEAQ (reference sequence). Trimming removed 3 bases from V and 0 bases from J, with 11 bases in between. CDR3 nucleotides: TGTGCCAGCAGCTTCGGGAGGACAGCGAACACCGGGGAGCTGTTTTTT. The encoded protein is CASSFGRTANTGELFF.

The chain joins TRBV6-6 to TRBJ1-1; D not resolved. The CDR3 contains 14 residues. Germline V CDR1 and CDR2: MNHNY, SVGAGI (reference sequence). Trimming pared 2 bases from V and 0 bases from J, leaving 7 bases between. CDR3 region: CASSYGHMNTEAFF. The CDR3 coding sequence is TGTGCCAGCAGTTACGGGCACATGAACACTGAAGCTTTCTTT.

The rearrangement uses TRBV19 and TRBJ1-5; TRBD1 matches at 7 bases. The junction had 8 bases not matched to a gene; V was cut back by 3 bases and J by 0 bases. Germline V gene lookup returns CDR1 LNHDA and CDR2 SQIVND (reference sequence). The CDR3 totals 17 residues. The DNA for the CDR3 is TGTGCCAGTAGTATGAGACAGGGTTGGTATAGCAATCAGCCCCAGCATTTT. The encoded protein is CASSMRQGWYSNQPQHF.

This clone occurred once. The chain links TRBV5-1 to TRBJ2-5; a weak D match, TRBD1 (6 bases). Germline-derived CDR1 and CDR2 are SGHRS and YFSETQ. Trimming removed 4 bases at V and 0 bases at J, with 10 bases between. The CDR3 totals 14 residues. The CDR3 loop is CASSPWTDQETQYF. CDR3 nucleotide sequence: TGCGCCAGCAGCCCATGGACAGACCAAGAGACCCAGTACTTC.

V gene TRBV14 combines with J gene TRBJ2-2; D is perhaps TRBD2 (5 bases). The CDR3 extends over 14 amino acids. V lost 5 bases, J lost 1 base, and 8 bases lay in between. CDR1 is SGHDN and CDR2 is FVKESK in the germline V gene. The CDR3 nucleotides read TGTGCCAGCAGCTTAGGAGGGAACACCGGGGAGCTGTTTTTT. Protein: CASSLGGNTGELFF.